Shown below are 5 T cell receptor beta chains from a single sample sequenced in a study of blood T cell repertoires in COVID-19. The table came from immunoSEQ multiplex PCR; TCRdb's copy has only in-frame clones and leaves some out. Here the sample spans 150,000 or so clones, 80% to 90% being singletons. The sample consisted of peripheral blood. The receptors were gathered from a woman aged 40 to 49 with acute or convalescent COVID-19.

The chain couples TRBV30 to TRBJ1-5, with a tentative D call TRBD1 (5 bases). The germline V gene encodes CDR1 GTSNPN and CDR2 SVGIG (reference sequence). The CDR3 length is 15 residues. V lost 3 bases to trimming and J lost 2 bases, with 14 bases between them. CDR3 nucleotides: TGTGCCTGGAGCATGGGGGGTGGGGGCAATCAGCCCCAGCATTTT. Amino acids: CAWSMGGGGNQPQHF.

This chain joins TRBV7-9 and TRBJ2-1, with 12 bases aligning to TRBD2. The CDR3 length is 14 residues. Germline V gene sequence: CDR1 SEHNR, CDR2 FQNEAQ (reference sequence). J was trimmed by 10 bases and V by 1 base; bases with no gene match: 2. The CDR3 loop reads CASSLGLAGGEQFF. The CDR3 DNA is TGTGCCAGCAGCTTAGGGCTAGCGGGAGGGGAGCAGTTCTTC.

This clone showed up just a few times. The V gene is TRBV5-6, the J gene TRBJ1-2; the match to TRBD1 covers 8 bases. The germline V gene encodes CDR1 SGHDT and CDR2 YYEEEE. Trimming removed 5 bases from V and 3 bases from J; junction bases left unmatched: 9. The CDR3 spans 15 residues. CDR3 residues: CASSGADRADYGYTF. The CDR3 DNA sequence: TGTGCCAGCAGTGGAGCGGACAGGGCGGACTATGGCTACACCTTC.

The V and J genes are TRBV6-5 and TRBJ1-2; D gene unclear. Germline-derived CDR1 and CDR2 are MNHEY and SVGAGI. The CDR3 has 13 residues. The ends were cut back, 5 bases at V and 5 bases at J, with 12 bases in the middle. CDR3 region: CASSTSGSYGYTF. CDR3 DNA: TGTGCCAGCAGTACTTCCGGGTCATATGGCTACACCTTC.

The chain recombines TRBV9 with TRBJ2-7; 7 nucleotides align to TRBD1. The germline gives CDR1 SGDLS, CDR2 YYNGEE. The CDR3 has 13 amino acids. Trimming removed 8 bases from V and 7 bases from J; junction bases left unmatched: 12. DNA for the CDR3: TGTGCCAGTACAGGGGCCACTGAGGAAGAGCAGTACTTC. Its translation is CASTGATEEEQYF.